These 9 T cell receptor beta chains share one sample of origin, sequenced in a study of T cells in women clearing cervical HPV infection. Clones were read by immunoSEQ multiplex PCR, and TCRdb kept only the in-frame ones, dropping some. This sample carries 20,000 or so clones, with more than 10% going to the ten biggest clones. Source material: blood buffy coat. Receptor source: a woman between 18 and 70 years old with a cervical HPV16 infection that either progressed to CIN3+ or cleared (not recorded which).

CDR3 bases read: TGTGCCAGCAGCCCGGGACAGAGCTCCTATAATTCACCA. This sequence encodes CASSPGQSSYNSP. The complete CDR3 sequence is CASSPGQSSYNSPLFF. The chain carries TRBV6-2 or TRBV6-3 and TRBJ1-4; 7 bases line up with TRBD1. The read stops 3 residues short of the end of the CDR3; the missing end is completed from the germline J gene. Germline loops: CDR1 MNHEY, CDR2 SVGEGT. This CDR3 region has 16 residues.

On this clone: With the read ending 3 residues before the CDR3 end, the germline J gene is used to fill in that end. V gene TRBV6-1 combines with J gene TRBJ1-2; a possible D gene is TRBD1 (5 bases). Germline assignment: CDR1 MNHNS and CDR2 SASEGT. V lost 4 bases and J 5 bases, leaving 8 bases between the germline ends. This CDR3 spans 12 amino acids. The CDR3 loop reads CASSGDSYGYTF. Incomplete CDR3 DNA: TGTGCCAGCAGTGGAGACAGTTATGGC.

Of note for this clone: The CDR3 end falls 3 residues outside the read, so it is completed with the germline J gene. The gene calls are TRBV7-9 and TRBJ1-2; no clear D. The CDR3 is made up of 14 amino acids. The germline V gene has CDR1 SEHNR and CDR2 FQNEAQ (reference sequence). CDR3 bases read: TGTGCCAGCACCGATCCTATTTTTTCCTACGAC. Translated: CASTDPIFSYD. The entire CDR3 protein is CASTDPIFSYDYTF.

This CDR3 is CASTTSRGGMSYEQYF. Incomplete CDR3 DNA: TGTGCCAGCACCACATCTAGGGGGGGAATGTCCTACGAG. The chain carries TRBV5-4 and TRBJ2-7, with D perhaps TRBD2 (7 bases). The read stops 3 residues short of the end of the CDR3; the missing end is completed from the germline J gene. CDR1 and CDR2 from the germline V gene are SGHNT and YYREEE (reference sequence). The CDR3 has 16 residues. V lost 6 bases and J 1 base, leaving 20 bases between the germline ends.

Note on this clone: The sequenced fragment ends 3 residues before the CDR3 boundary, so the rest is inferred from the germline J gene. The chain combines TRBV12-3 or TRBV12-4 with TRBJ2-6; no definite D call. V shed 6 bases and J shed 0 bases, with 6 bases lying between them. This CDR3 is built from 14 residues. The CDR3 protein is CASSPRSGANVLTF. CDR3 bases read: TGTGCCAGCAGCCCCCGCTCTGGGGCCAACGTC.

Frequency places this clone as medium-sized. The read is 3 residues too short to cover the CDR3 end, so that end is filled in from the germline J gene. V is TRBV5-1 and J is TRBJ1-2, with 7 bases matching TRBD1. The CDR3 runs to 15 residues. Unmatched junction bases numbered 6, after V lost 2 bases and J lost 2 bases. Germline V gene lookup returns CDR1 SGHRS and CDR2 YFSETQ. CDR3 sequence reads: CASSLTGEENYGYTF. The sequenced CDR3 bases are TGCGCCAGCAGCTTAACAGGGGAAGAGAACTATGGC.

About this clone: Sequencing ends 3 residues short of the CDR3 end; the germline J gene provides the rest. V and J are TRBV28 and TRBJ1-1; weak D call: TRBD1 (5 bases). The CDR3 runs to 17 residues. Deletions cut 3 bases from V and 0 bases from J, with 17 bases between. CDR1 MDHEN and CDR2 SYDVKM come from the germline V gene. The CDR3 is CASSLTLWGDVNTEAFF. The part of the CDR3 DNA that was read is TGTGCCAGCAGTTTGACCCTGTGGGGGGATGTGAACACTGAA.

In regard to this clone: The CDR3 extends 3 residues past the end of the read, so its final part is completed from the germline J gene. The identical CDR3 is also encoded by other nucleotide sequences in the sample. The chain links TRBV6-2 or TRBV6-3 to TRBJ2-1; 11 nucleotides match TRBD2. This CDR3 is 16 amino acids long. V lost 2 bases, J lost 8 bases, and 8 bases stayed unmatched. Germline CDR1 MNHEY, CDR2 SVGEGT. The sequenced part of the CDR3 DNA is TGTGCCAGCAGTTACCCTACTAGCGGGAGTCGGTATGAG. It encodes CASSYPTSGSRYE. The entire CDR3 sequence reads CASSYPTSGSRYEQFF.

In the case of this clone: The read ends 3 residues early relative to the CDR3; the germline J gene fills the gap. The rearrangement uses TRBV30 and TRBJ2-1; D perhaps matches TRBD2 (6 bases). This CDR3 contains 22 residues. Germline lookup yields CDR1 GTSNPN and CDR2 SVGIG (reference sequence). The V end lost 0 bases, the J end lost 8 bases, and 38 bases lay between the germline ends. This CDR3 is CAWSVFRPLRSQRAGKQDEQFF. Partial CDR3 DNA: TGTGCCTGGAGTGTCTTCCGCCCGCTCCGGAGCCAAAGGGCGGGAAAACAAGATGAG.